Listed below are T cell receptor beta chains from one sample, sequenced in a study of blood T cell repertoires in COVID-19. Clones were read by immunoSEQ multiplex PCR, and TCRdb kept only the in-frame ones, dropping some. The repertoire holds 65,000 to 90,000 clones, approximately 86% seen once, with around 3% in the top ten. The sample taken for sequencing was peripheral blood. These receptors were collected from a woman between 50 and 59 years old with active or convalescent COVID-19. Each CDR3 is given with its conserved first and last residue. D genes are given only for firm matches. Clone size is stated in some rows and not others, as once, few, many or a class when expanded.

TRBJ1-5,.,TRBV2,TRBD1,TGTGCCAGCAGTCCACAGGGGGCCGGGAATCAGCCCCAGCATTTT,CASSPQGAGNQPQHF
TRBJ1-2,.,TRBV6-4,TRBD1,TGTGCCAGCAGCGAGACAGGGGGCGACTATGGCTACACCTTC,CASSETGGDYGYTF
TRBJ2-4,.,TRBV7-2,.,TGTGCCAGCAGCTTAGCGGCAGGGAAAAACATTCAGTACTTC,CASSLAAGKNIQYF
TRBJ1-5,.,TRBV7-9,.,TGTGCCAGCAGCCCAACGACAGTCAACGGGCAGCCCCAGCATTTT,CASSPTTVNGQPQHF
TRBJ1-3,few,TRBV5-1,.,TGCGCCAGCAGCTTGGTAGCCTTGGACACCGTCTCTGGAAACACCATATATTTT,CASSLVALDTVSGNTIYF
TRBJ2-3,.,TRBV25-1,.,TGTGCCAGCAGTGAAAGTCGGGGCACAGATACGCAGTATTTT,CASSESRGTDTQYF
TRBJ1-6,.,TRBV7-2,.,TGTGCCAGCAGGGGAAGGGGTAGGCATTCACCCCTCCACTTT,CASRGRGRHSPLHF
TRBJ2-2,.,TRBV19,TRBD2,TGTGCCAGTAGAATGTTTGGAATTCCGGGACTAGCGGCCACCGGGGAGCTGTTTTTT,CASRMFGIPGLAATGELFF
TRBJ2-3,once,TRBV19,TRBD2,TGTGCCAGTAGCTATGGGACTAGCGGGTCTAGCACAGATACGCAGTATTTT,CASSYGTSGSSTDTQYF
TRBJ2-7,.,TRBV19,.,TGTGCCAGTAGTATCGGTGGAGGAGTGGGATACGAGCAGTACTTC,CASSIGGGVGYEQYF
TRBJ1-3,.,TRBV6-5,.,TGTGCCAGCAGTAGGGGCACAGGCTCTGGAAACACCATATATTTT,CASSRGTGSGNTIYF
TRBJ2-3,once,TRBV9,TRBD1,TGTGCCAGCAGCGCAAAAAGACAGGGGGGGGCTGATACGCAGTATTTT,CASSAKRQGGADTQYF
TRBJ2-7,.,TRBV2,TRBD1,TGTGCCAGCAGTACGGCGGGACAGGGTAACTACGAGCAGTACTTC,CASSTAGQGNYEQYF
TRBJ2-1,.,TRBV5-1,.,TGCGCCAGCAGCTTTGAAGGGGGCGGGGATGAGCAGTTCTTC,CASSFEGGGDEQFF
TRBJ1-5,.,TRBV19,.,TGTGCCAGTGCTTTGAGGGGCAATCAGCCCCAGCATTTT,CASALRGNQPQHF
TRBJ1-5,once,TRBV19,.,TGTGCCAGTAGTGCCTACTCTCTCTCTCGCGGGCGGAGCAATCAGCCCCAGCATTTT,CASSAYSLSRGRSNQPQHF
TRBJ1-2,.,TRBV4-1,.,TGCGCCAGCAGCCAATCGGGTGTTAACTATGGCTACACCTTC,CASSQSGVNYGYTF
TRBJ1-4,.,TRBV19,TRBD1,TGTGCCAGTACCCGATGGCAGGGGGAGAATGAAAAACTGTTTTTT,CASTRWQGENEKLFF
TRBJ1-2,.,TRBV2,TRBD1,TGTGCCAGCAGTTTGACAGGGGCGCTCGGCTACACCTTC,CASSLTGALGYTF
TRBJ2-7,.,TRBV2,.,TGTGCCAGCAGTGAAGGGGCAGGGATCCGGGGGGAGCAGTACTTC,CASSEGAGIRGEQYF
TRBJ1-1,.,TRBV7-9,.,TGTGCCAGCAGATCGACCGACAGTGAAGCTTTCTTT,CASRSTDSEAFF
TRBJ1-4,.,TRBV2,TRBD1,TGTGCCAGCAGTTTTTCCCGTGAGGGGACAGGGGAAAAACTGTTTTTT,CASSFSREGTGEKLFF
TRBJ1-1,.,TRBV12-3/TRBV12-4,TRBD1,TGTGCCAGCAGTGGACAGGGGGACACTGAAGCTTTCTTT,CASSGQGDTEAFF
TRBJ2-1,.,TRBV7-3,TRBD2,TGTGCCAGCAGCTCAGGACTAGCCCCGTACAATGAGCAGTTCTTC,CASSSGLAPYNEQFF
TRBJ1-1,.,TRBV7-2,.,TGTGCCAGCAGCTTAGAATGGGGGCAGGTCACTGAAGCTTTCTTT,CASSLEWGQVTEAFF
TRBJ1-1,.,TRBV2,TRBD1,TGTGCCAGCAGTAGGGACAGGGGAGAGGTTGAAGCTTTCTTT,CASSRDRGEVEAFF
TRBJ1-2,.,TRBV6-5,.,TGTGCCAGCATCCCGGGACACACTAACTATGGCTACACCTTC,CASIPGHTNYGYTF
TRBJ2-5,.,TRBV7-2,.,TGTGCCAGCAGCTCGCGCCCACCAGAGACCCAGTACTTC,CASSSRPPETQYF
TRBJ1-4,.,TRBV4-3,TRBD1,TGCGCCAGCAGCCAAGCGGATTCCGGGACAGGTTATGAAAAACTGTTTTTT,CASSQADSGTGYEKLFF
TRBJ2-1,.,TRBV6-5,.,TGTGCCAGCACCCGCGGTAACGAGCAGTTCTTC,CASTRGNEQFF
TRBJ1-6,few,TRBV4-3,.,TGCGCCAGCAGCCAAGATCGGGGGAGCTCCTATAATTCACCCCTCCACTTT,CASSQDRGSSYNSPLHF
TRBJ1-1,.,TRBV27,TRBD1,TGTGCCAGCAGTCACCAGGGGGGAGCTTTCTTT,CASSHQGGAFF
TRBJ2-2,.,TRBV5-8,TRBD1,TGTGCCAGCAGCGTAATAAGGACAGGGCGCAACACCGGGGAGCTGTTTTTT,CASSVIRTGRNTGELFF
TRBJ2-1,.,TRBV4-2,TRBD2,TGTGCCAGCAGCCAAGGAAGCCAGCGGGGGGGCAGAAATGAGCAGTTCTTC,CASSQGSQRGGRNEQFF
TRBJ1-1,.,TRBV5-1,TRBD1,TGCGCCAGCAGCTTGGCAGGGGACAGTGAAGCTTTCTTT,CASSLAGDSEAFF
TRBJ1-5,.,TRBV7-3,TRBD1,TGTGCCAGCAGCTCAGAGACCGGGACAGGGTTTCGCAATCAGCCCCAGCATTTT,CASSSETGTGFRNQPQHF
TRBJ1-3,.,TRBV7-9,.,TGTGCCAGCAGCGCGGGCACTGGAAACACCATATATTTT,CASSAGTGNTIYF
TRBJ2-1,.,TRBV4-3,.,TGCGCCAGCAGCCAAGATCTAGTTCGGGGCAATGAGCAGTTCTTC,CASSQDLVRGNEQFF
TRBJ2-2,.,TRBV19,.,TGTGCCAGTAGGGCTAGCGCTAACACCGGGGAGCTGTTTTTT,CASRASANTGELFF
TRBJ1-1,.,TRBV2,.,TGTGCCAGCAGTGAATGGGGGGGGCGAGGCCGGATTTCTTTCTTT,CASSEWGGRGRISFF
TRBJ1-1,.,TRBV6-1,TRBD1,TGTGCCAGCGGTGAAAACAGGGGGAACACTGAAGCTTTCTTT,CASGENRGNTEAFF
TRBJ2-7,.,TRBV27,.,TGTGCCAGCAGCAGGGGCCCCAACGAGCAGTACTTC,CASSRGPNEQYF
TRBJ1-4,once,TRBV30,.,TGTGCCTGGAGTGGCCGGGCGGGACCTAATGAAAAACTGTTTTTT,CAWSGRAGPNEKLFF
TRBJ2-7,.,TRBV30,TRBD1,TGTGCCTGGACGGGACAGGGGACAAACGAGCAGTACTTC,CAWTGQGTNEQYF
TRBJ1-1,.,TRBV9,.,TGTGCCAGCAGCGTAGAGGGGGACACTGAAGCTTTCTTT,CASSVEGDTEAFF